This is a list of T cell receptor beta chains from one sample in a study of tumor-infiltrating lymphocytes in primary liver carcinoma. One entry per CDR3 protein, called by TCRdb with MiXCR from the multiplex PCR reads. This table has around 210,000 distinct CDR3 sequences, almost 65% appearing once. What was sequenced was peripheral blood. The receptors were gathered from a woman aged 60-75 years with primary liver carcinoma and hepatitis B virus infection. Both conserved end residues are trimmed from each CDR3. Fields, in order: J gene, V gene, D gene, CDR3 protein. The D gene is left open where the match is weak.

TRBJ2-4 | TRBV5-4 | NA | ASSPIGAKNIQY
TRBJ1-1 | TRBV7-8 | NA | ASSLHETYSEAF
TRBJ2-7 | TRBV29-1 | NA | SVAIARTYEQY
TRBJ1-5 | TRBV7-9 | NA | ASSLGGIGGRGDEPPQH
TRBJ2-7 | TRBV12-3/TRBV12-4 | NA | ASSFWDMGGTYEQY
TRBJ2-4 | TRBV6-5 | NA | AGSYAAGSKNIQN
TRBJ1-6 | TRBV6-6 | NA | ASSYGPYREGNSPLH
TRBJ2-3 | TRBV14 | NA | ASSPSLIDTQY
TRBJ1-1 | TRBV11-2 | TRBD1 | VSSSGQGAYGAF
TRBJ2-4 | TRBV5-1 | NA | ASSLDSPLAKNIQY
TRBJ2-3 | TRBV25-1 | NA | ASSEYKASYSTDTQY
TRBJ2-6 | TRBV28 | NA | ASSLLGLVQSGANVLT
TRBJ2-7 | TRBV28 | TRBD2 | ASSSPASGYYEQY
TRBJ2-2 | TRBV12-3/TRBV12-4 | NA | ASSPLGATNTLELF
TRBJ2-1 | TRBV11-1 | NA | TCSLARGKSYNEQF
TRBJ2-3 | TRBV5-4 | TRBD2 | ASSFSGTSGSSSTDTQY
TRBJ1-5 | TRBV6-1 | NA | ASRREAPLKPQH
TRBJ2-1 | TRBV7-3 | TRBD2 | ASSHGTSTEQF
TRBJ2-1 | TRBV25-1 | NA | ASSEPGPGNEQF
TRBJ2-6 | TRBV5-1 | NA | ASSLGTSSGANVLT
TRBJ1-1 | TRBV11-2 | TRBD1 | ASSFGTGGTGAF
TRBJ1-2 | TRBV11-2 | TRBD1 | VSSTTTGRVDYGYT
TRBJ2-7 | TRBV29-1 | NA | SVEDSKGYSHEQD
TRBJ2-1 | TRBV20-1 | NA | SARLGIEQF
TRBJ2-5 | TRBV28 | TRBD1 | ASSDLTGVVGLETQY
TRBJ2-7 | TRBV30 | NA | AWALMGTRYEQY
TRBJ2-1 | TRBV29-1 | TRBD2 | SVDTSGSMAFHEQF
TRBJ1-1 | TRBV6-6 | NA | ASSYDGPQRSAAF
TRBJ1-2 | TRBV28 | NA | VSSDGVPYGYT
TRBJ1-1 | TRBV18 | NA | ASSPLPEAF
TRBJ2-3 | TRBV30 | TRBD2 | AWSRLAGSPADTQY
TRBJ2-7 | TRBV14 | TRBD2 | ASRATSGSSYEQY
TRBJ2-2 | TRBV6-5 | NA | ASSYSFWGPTGELF
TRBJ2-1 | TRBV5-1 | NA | ASRLADYNEQF
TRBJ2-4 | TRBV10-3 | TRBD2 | AISGGPGTTGSPTQNTQY
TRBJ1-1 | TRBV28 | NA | NCSFQGYTEAF
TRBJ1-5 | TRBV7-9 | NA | ASSLLTDNSNQPQH
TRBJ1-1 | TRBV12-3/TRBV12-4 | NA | VSNTYPGRGNTEAF
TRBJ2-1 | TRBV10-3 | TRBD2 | AISLAGGAEQF
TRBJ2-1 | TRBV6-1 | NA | ASSVVVGQRSSRDNRNRQF
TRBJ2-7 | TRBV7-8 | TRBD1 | ASSKTGDREQY
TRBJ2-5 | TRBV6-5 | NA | ASSYSSSGGSQETQY
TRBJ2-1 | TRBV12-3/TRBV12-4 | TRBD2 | ASSHRLAEQF
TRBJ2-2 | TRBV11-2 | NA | ASSSRGNTGELF
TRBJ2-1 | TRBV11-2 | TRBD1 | ASSSMDRGVSYNEQF
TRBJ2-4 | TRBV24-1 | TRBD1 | ATSDSRTGSRAGNIQY
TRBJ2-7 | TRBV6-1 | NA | ASSLGPYKQY
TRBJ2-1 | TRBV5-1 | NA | ASKDRYNEQF
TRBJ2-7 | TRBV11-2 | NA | ASSLAREYEQY
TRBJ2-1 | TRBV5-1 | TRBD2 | ASSYIAGGYNEQF
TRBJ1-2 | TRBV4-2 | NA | ASSLFGTSNGYT
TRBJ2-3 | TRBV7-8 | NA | ASSLGGGGDTQY
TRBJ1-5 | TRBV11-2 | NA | ASSLDPGGNQPQH
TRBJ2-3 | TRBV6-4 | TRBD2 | ASKTSGSSLDTQY
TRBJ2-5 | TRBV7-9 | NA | ASSLGPGYQETQY
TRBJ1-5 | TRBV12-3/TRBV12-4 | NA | ASSPRVIQPQH
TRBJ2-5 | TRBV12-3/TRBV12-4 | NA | ASSNSDQETQY